One and the same sample provided the 27 T cell receptor beta chains below, sequenced in a study of beta chain features in type 1 diabetes. The study reverse transcribed the entire isolated RNA, so it sequenced expressed TCRB transcripts. Sequencing used immunoSEQ multiplex PCR; TCRdb keeps in-frame clones, though not all of them. This table has 430,000 or so clones, about 10% appearing once. Source material: naive CD4+ T cells from blood. These receptors were obtained from a woman under 30 in good health.

This clone has only a few counts. This chain joins TRBV7-2 and TRBJ2-5, with D perhaps TRBD1 (5 bases). The germline V and J ends were trimmed by 3 bases and 2 bases, with 7 bases remaining between them. CDR3 size: 13 residues. From germline, CDR1 is SGHTA and CDR2 FQGNSA. CDR3 protein: CASSFRQQETQYF. The DNA of the CDR3 is TGTGCCAGCAGCTTCCGACAGCAAGAGACCCAGTACTTC.

This clone was recorded a few times. The chain uses TRBV7-3 and TRBJ2-2; D gene ambiguous. Germline V gene sequence: CDR1 SGHTA, CDR2 FQGTGA. V shed 0 bases and J shed 2 bases, with 4 bases lying between them. The CDR3 is made up of 14 amino acids. The CDR3 sequence is CASSLTPNTGELFF. The CDR3 coding sequence is TGTGCCAGCAGCTTAACTCCAAACACCGGGGAGCTGTTTTTT.

This clone was detected only a few times. The chain links TRBV19 to TRBJ2-2; 9 bases line up with TRBD1. CDR3 size: 13 residues. Germline CDR1 LNHDA, CDR2 SQIVND (reference sequence). J lost 4 bases, V lost 8 bases, and 2 bases had no gene match. CDR3 loop: CASWDRVTGELFF. DNA for the CDR3: TGTGCCAGTTGGGACAGGGTCACCGGGGAGCTGTTTTTT.

Only a few counts were recorded for this clone. Additional DNA sequences in this sample encode the identical CDR3. This chain uses TRBV7-9 with TRBJ1-5; the D gene is possibly TRBD1 (6 bases). Germline CDR1 and CDR2: SEHNR and FQNEAQ (reference sequence). Trimming pared 3 bases from V and 4 bases from J, leaving 10 bases between. The CDR3 has 14 residues. Here the CDR3 DNA reads TGTGCCAGCAGCTTGACAGGCGGAAATCAGCCCCAGCATTTT. Its translation is CASSLTGGNQPQHF.

This clone came up a few times. V usage is TRBV9 and J usage is TRBJ2-7; 9 nucleotides align to TRBD2. The CDR3 extends over 15 amino acids. Trimming took 4 bases from V and 4 from J; bases not matched to a gene: 9. From germline, CDR1 is SGDLS and CDR2 YYNGEE. CDR3 protein: CASSRGASGNYEQYF. CDR3 DNA sequence: TGTGCCAGCAGCCGAGGGGCTAGCGGGAATTACGAGCAGTACTTC.

The J gene is TRBJ2-7, the V gene TRBV9, with D maybe TRBD1 (5 bases). CDR1 and CDR2 (germline): SGDLS, YYNGEE. This CDR3 is 13 amino acids long. CDR3 sequence: CATWGKLTYEQYV. CDR3 DNA: TGTGCTACGTGGGGCAAGCTAACCTACGAGCAGTACGTC.

The chain employs TRBV10-3 and TRBJ2-3; D gene uncertain. The CDR3 is 13 amino acids. The V gene's germline CDR1 is ENHRY and CDR2 SYGVKD. V was clipped by 6 bases and J by 2 bases, with 9 bases between them. The DNA for the CDR3 is TGTGCCATCAGGACCGCCCCCACAGATACGCAGTATTTT. Translating gives CAIRTAPTDTQYF.

A note on this clone: Because the CDR3 is missing its conserved closing phenylalanine or tryptophan, this is likely a read error. It is unclear where the CDR3 begins or ends on the DNA, so no DNA is shown, and the CDR3 is as TCRdb lists it. The V gene is TRBV4-2, the J gene TRBJ1-1; TRBD1, the D gene given by the table, was not confirmed from the DNA. The CDR3 contains 13 residues when both ends are counted. The germline V gene has CDR1 LGHNA and CDR2 YNFKEQ. The CDR3 loop reads CASSQDGTGGETL.

V is TRBV2 and J is TRBJ1-1; D remains unclear. V shed 7 bases and J shed 0 bases, with 12 bases lying between them. Germline assignment: CDR1 SNHLY and CDR2 FYNNEI. The CDR3 has 14 amino acids. The CDR3 sequence: CASILGGMNTEAFF. The CDR3 DNA sequence: TGTGCCAGCATTCTCGGCGGTATGAACACTGAAGCTTTCTTT.

The chain links TRBV5-1 to TRBJ1-1; D remains unclear. From germline, CDR1 is SGHRS and CDR2 YFSETQ. Between the trimmed V and J ends, which lost 4 bases and 5 bases, there was a span of 15 bases. The CDR3 covers 14 residues. The CDR3 spells CASSPGHKGTEAFF. The DNA of the CDR3 is TGCGCCAGCAGCCCGGGCCATAAAGGGACTGAAGCTTTCTTT.

The genes are TRBV27 and TRBJ2-1, with D hard to call. Germline V gene data show CDR1 as MNHEY and CDR2 as SMNVEV (reference sequence). The germline V and J ends were trimmed by 7 bases and 0 bases, with 13 bases remaining between them. This CDR3 spans 15 amino acids. As DNA, the CDR3 is TGTGCCAGCAATACGGTCTCAAGCTCCTACAATGAGCAGTTCTTC. Protein product: CASNTVSSSYNEQFF.

This clone turned up a few times. As DNA, the CDR3 is TGTGCCAGTAGTAAGGCTAGCGGGACCGAGCAGTTCTTC. As protein: CASSKASGTEQFF. The chain has TRBV19 and TRBJ2-1; 9 nucleotides agree with TRBD2. The CDR3 consists of 13 residues. Germline-derived CDR1 and CDR2 are LNHDA and SQIVND (reference sequence). The V gene end was trimmed by 4 bases and the J gene end by 10 bases; junction bases not matched to a gene: 5.

There are a few counts of this clone. The chain is built from TRBV7-6 and TRBJ2-5; 10 nucleotides agree with TRBD2. V shed 5 bases, J shed 3 bases, and the junction held 3 bases outside the gene matches. The CDR3 extends over 14 amino acids. Germline lookup yields CDR1 SGHVS and CDR2 FNYEAQ. In DNA form, the CDR3 reads TGTGCCAGCAGCATGGGACTAGCGAAAGAGACCCAGTACTTC. Its protein is CASSMGLAKETQYF.

Comments on this clone: Other nucleotide sequences from this sample produce the same CDR3. The V call is TRBV5-1, the J call TRBJ2-1; D unclear. Trimming stripped 0 bases from V and 6 bases from J, with 7 bases between. Per germline, CDR1 SGHRS and CDR2 YFSETQ. This CDR3 region has 13 residues. In nucleotides, the CDR3 is TGCGCCAGCAGCTTGGTACCGGGCAATGAGCAGTTCTTC. As protein: CASSLVPGNEQFF.

This clone was counted between two and nine times. This rearrangement joins TRBV29-1 to TRBJ1-2, with 7 bases identical to TRBD1. J gave up 4 bases and V 3 bases, and 5 bases lay outside the gene matches. Germline V gene lookup returns CDR1 SQVTM and CDR2 ANQGSEA. The CDR3 covers 13 residues. The CDR3: CSVDGTATYGYTF. The DNA of the CDR3 is TGCAGCGTTGACGGGACAGCCACCTATGGCTACACCTTC.

This clone was found a few times. The chain couples TRBV5-1 to TRBJ2-5; D not resolved. The CDR3 is 13 residues long. V was shortened by 6 bases and J by 4 bases, with 13 bases between the two germline ends. Germline V gene data show CDR1 as SGHRS and CDR2 as YFSETQ. The chain's CDR3 is CASMIGPGETQYF. DNA of the CDR3: TGCGCCAGCATGATAGGGCCAGGAGAGACCCAGTACTTC.

This clone was counted a few times. The chain links TRBV7-9 to TRBJ2-5; 7 positions agree with TRBD2. V gave up 10 bases and J gave up 4 bases; unmatched junction bases: 9. CDR3 size: 13 residues. Germline lookup yields CDR1 SEHNR and CDR2 FQNEAQ (reference sequence). The CDR3 loop reads CATQRGGGETQYF. Written as DNA, the CDR3 is TGTGCCACGCAACGCGGGGGAGGAGAGACCCAGTACTTC.

In regard to this clone: This sample includes further DNA sequences coding for the same CDR3. The chain joins TRBV20-1 to TRBJ2-7, with D unresolved. The CDR3 loop spans 11 amino acids. Per germline, CDR1 DFQATT and CDR2 SNEGSKA (reference sequence). The ends were cut back, 3 bases at V and 0 bases at J, with 3 bases in the middle. The CDR3 sequence is CSARSSYEQYV. CDR3 nucleotides: TGCAGTGCTAGGAGCTCCTACGAGCAGTACGTC.

This clone has just a few counts. The J gene is TRBJ2-3, the V gene TRBV6-5; unclear D gene. In germline, CDR1 is MNHEY, CDR2 SVGAGI. The CDR3 is 15 residues long. Trimming shortened V by 0 bases and J by 2 bases, and 9 bases separated the two germline ends. The CDR3 nucleotides are TGTGCCAGCAGTTACTCTCCCGGTTTCACAGATACGCAGTATTTT. Its translation: CASSYSPGFTDTQYF.

As for this clone: Other nucleotide sequences from this sample produce the same CDR3. The V call is TRBV5-1, the J call TRBJ2-5; no reliable D call. CDR1 SGHRS and CDR2 YFSETQ come from the germline V gene. The CDR3 has 12 residues. With 2 bases removed from V and 5 bases from J, the gap between germline ends came to 7 bases. The DNA for the CDR3 is TGCGCCAGCAGCTTTTCGGAGGAGACCCAGTACTTC. Amino acids: CASSFSEETQYF. Together with reference TRBV5-1 and TRBJ2-5, the CDR3 gives the full variable domain: KAGVTQTPRYLIKTRGQQVTLSCSPISGHRSVSWYQQTPGQGLQFLFEYFSETQRNKGNFPGRFSGRQFSNSRSEMNVSTLELGDSALYLCASSFSEETQYFGPGTRLLVL.

This clone turned up a few times. V and J are TRBV7-2 and TRBJ2-1; TRBD1 agrees at 7 bases. Looked up from germline, CDR1 is SGHTA and CDR2 is FQGNSA. The V and J ends lost 7 bases and 3 bases, in that order; junction bases with no gene match: 9. The CDR3 covers 15 residues. In DNA form, the CDR3 reads TGTGCCAGCACCATACCGGGACAGAGCTACAATGAGCAGTTCTTC. This gives the protein CASTIPGQSYNEQFF.

V gene TRBV7-3 combines with J gene TRBJ2-2; D remains ambiguous. The CDR3 runs to 15 residues. In germline, CDR1 is SGHTA, CDR2 FQGTGA. V lost 1 base to trimming and J lost 0 bases, with 6 bases between them. CDR3 residues: CASSLSSSNTGELFF. CDR3 DNA sequence: TGTGCCAGCAGCTTAAGCAGTTCGAACACCGGGGAGCTGTTTTTT. Together with reference TRBV7-3 and TRBJ2-2, the CDR3 gives the full variable domain: GAGVSQTPSNKVTEKGKYVELRCDPISGHTALYWYRQSLGQGPEFLIYFQGTGAADDSGLPNDRFFAVRPEGSVSTLKIQRTERGDSAVYLCASSLSSSNTGELFFGEGSRLTVL.

The chain recombines TRBV7-2 with TRBJ2-3, with D hard to call. The germline V gene encodes CDR1 SGHTA and CDR2 FQGNSA. The length of the CDR3 is 13 residues. V lost 7 bases to trimming and J lost 1 base, with 9 bases between them. CDR3: CASTPPGTDTQYF. The CDR3 DNA follows: TGTGCCAGCACTCCCCCGGGCACAGATACGCAGTATTTT.

This clone was seen more than once but under ten times. The sample has other DNA sequences that encode this CDR3 too. This chain joins TRBV9 and TRBJ1-3, with D unresolved. The germline V gene has CDR1 SGDLS and CDR2 YYNGEE. The V end was cut by 0 bases, the J end by 0 bases, with 4 bases between. The CDR3 runs to 14 residues. Here the CDR3 DNA reads TGTGCCAGCAGCGTAGAGTCCTCTGGAAACACCATATATTTT. The encoded protein is CASSVESSGNTIYF.

This clone was seen only a few times. The rearrangement uses TRBV2 and TRBJ1-2; D unclear. CDR3 size: 12 residues. Germline V gene lookup returns CDR1 SNHLY and CDR2 FYNNEI. V lost 4 bases to trimming and J lost 3 bases, with 6 bases between them. The CDR3 nucleotides are TGTGCCAGCAGTGTGCGCGACTATGGCTACACCTTC. Protein sequence: CASSVRDYGYTF.

This chain joins TRBV4-3 and TRBJ2-3; 10 bases match TRBD2. Per germline, CDR1 LGHNA and CDR2 YSLEER. The CDR3 spans 16 residues. Trimming took 5 bases from V and 2 from J; bases not matched to a gene: 7. The CDR3 loop reads CASSGRLAGVTDTQYF. The CDR3 nucleotides read TGCGCCAGCAGCGGTCGTCTAGCGGGGGTCACAGATACGCAGTATTTT.

Only a few counts were recorded for this clone. The chain uses TRBV15 and TRBJ2-5, with a possible D match to TRBD1 (6 bases). The V end was cut by 4 bases, the J end by 4 bases, with 16 bases between. CDR3 length: 15 amino acids. The germline V gene encodes CDR1 LNHNV and CDR2 YYDKDF (reference sequence). This chain's CDR3 is CATSTRQALRETQYF. The CDR3 DNA reads TGTGCCACCAGCACCCGACAGGCTCTCCGAGAGACCCAGTACTTC.